This record concerns one TCR beta chain sequence. Its antigen is still unknown. An end of the junction does not agree with germline; a read error may underlie this. The record originates from a study of blood T cells in healthy people across ages. Per the germline V gene, CDR1 is LGHDT and CDR2 is YNNKEL (reference sequence). The CDR3 is 13 residues long. Study-wide results and caveats: Across samples, TCR beta diversity tracked strongly with naive T cell percentage. In long-lived donors, naive CD4+ cell counts and diversity exceeded those of aged donors.

Combining a sample-barcoded 5' primer with a J-beta primer mix, a second PCR ran for roughly 6 to 12 cycles. In TCRdb, the 5' RACE reads were re-called with MiXCR into one record per CDR3 protein. The sample shows 550,000 to 650,000 distinct CDR3 sequences, roughly a quarter of them seen only once. This sample also appeared in a second study, on T cells of mothers and their children. That report adds: Donors were three healthy Caucasian mothers and their six children. The second PCR's M1S primer added sample barcodes and 2-4 random nucleotides.

Material: blood. This receptor was obtained from a boy younger than 10 in good health. The rearrangement links TRBV3-1 to TRBJ2-5; 7 bases match TRBD1. This chain's CDR3 is CASSRLTDRVSNF. The CDR3 nucleotides are TGTGCCAGCAGCCGACTTACTGACAGGGTGTCTAACTTC.